This T cell receptor beta chain was sequenced in a study of blood T cell repertoires in COVID-19. Whole-study context: From the United States, Italy and Spain came samples of acute and convalescent COVID-19. T cells, B-cell-depleted T cells, or PBMCs provided the cDNA or gDNA that served as material.

The germline gives CDR1 LNHDA, CDR2 SQIVND (reference sequence). This CDR3 is 15 amino acids long. Trimming removed 4 bases from V and 6 bases from J; junction bases left unmatched: 7. In the authors' workflow: Amplified reference gene primers provided the basis for estimating nucleated cell counts. Libraries were prepared by immunoSEQ multiplex PCR; TCRdb keeps only in-frame clonotypes and omits some of them. D and trimming come from the DNA, and the V and J calls and clone size come from that table. Of about 51,000 clones listed, less than 95% are singletons. Specimen: peripheral blood. The sequence derives from a man in his fifties or sixties with acute or convalescent COVID-19. The chain has TRBV19 and TRBJ2-1, with 9 bases identical to TRBD1. CDR3 in amino acids: CASSKLGQGINEQFF. The CDR3 DNA reads TGTGCCAGTAGTAAGCTTGGACAGGGGATCAATGAGCAGTTCTTC.